The rows below give T cell receptor beta chains drawn from one sample of a study of early T cells in non-severe SARS-CoV-2 infection. TCRdb re-called the 5' RACE reads through MiXCR, storing one row per CDR3 protein. Of about 55,000 distinct CDR3 sequences listed, about 6.4% are singletons. The sample consisted of whole blood, taken at baseline. Every receptor here comes from an adult who was a healthcare worker with PCR-confirmed SARS-CoV-2 infection or an uninfected control (not recorded which). CDR3s include the opening cysteine and the closing phenylalanine or tryptophan. Fields, in order: clone size, J gene, V gene, CDR3 protein. Part of the rows lack a size; the others show once, few, many or a class for expanded clones.

size: few
J: TRBJ2-5
V: TRBV10-2
CDR3: CASTVGRETQYF

size: many
J: TRBJ2-1
V: TRBV20-1
CDR3: CSAGSMVDEQFF

size: many
J: TRBJ2-3
V: TRBV2
CDR3: CASSEPGSTQSTDTQYF

size: many
J: TRBJ1-1
V: TRBV10-1
CDR3: CASSESADRANTEAFF

size: few
J: TRBJ1-6
V: TRBV7-9
CDR3: CASSPRLDSPLHF

size: NA
J: TRBJ1-2
V: TRBV7-2
CDR3: CASSFQRDGYTF

size: many
J: TRBJ2-3
V: TRBV7-2
CDR3: CASSPRPSGGSPDTQYF

size: few
J: TRBJ2-5
V: TRBV18
CDR3: CASSPAGQETQYF

size: many
J: TRBJ1-2
V: TRBV5-4
CDR3: CASSSSQGAQGYTF

size: few
J: TRBJ2-3
V: TRBV6-4
CDR3: CASSDSGDTTDTQYF

size: few
J: TRBJ2-7
V: TRBV7-9
CDR3: CASSPRAEYEQYF

size: many
J: TRBJ2-7
V: TRBV21-1
CDR3: CASSKVTYEQYF

size: few
J: TRBJ2-3
V: TRBV28
CDR3: CASDTQADTQYF

size: many
J: TRBJ1-1
V: TRBV28
CDR3: CASVTPGQIALNTEAFF

size: NA
J: TRBJ1-6
V: TRBV11-3
CDR3: CAIQGIKNSPLHF

size: many
J: TRBJ2-7
V: TRBV12-3/TRBV12-4
CDR3: CASRASGTASYEQYF

size: NA
J: TRBJ2-1
V: TRBV20-1
CDR3: CSAAGTAAYNEQFF

size: many
J: TRBJ2-1
V: TRBV20-1
CDR3: CSASGDSNNEQFF

size: many
J: TRBJ1-3
V: TRBV4-2
CDR3: CASSQDRGASGNTIYF

size: many
J: TRBJ2-6
V: TRBV7-3
CDR3: CASSLTAPGANVLTF

size: many
J: TRBJ2-7
V: TRBV12-3/TRBV12-4
CDR3: CASSSFGTGVEQYF

size: few
J: TRBJ2-4
V: TRBV4-1
CDR3: CASSQEAGGAKNIQYF

size: few
J: TRBJ1-2
V: TRBV4-3
CDR3: CASSQEGAPNVHGYTF

size: many
J: TRBJ2-3
V: TRBV24-1
CDR3: CATSDLGLAGSTQYF

size: many
J: TRBJ1-5
V: TRBV6-1
CDR3: CASKSQAVSNQPQHF

size: many
J: TRBJ1-5
V: TRBV27
CDR3: CASSTLGNQPQHF

size: NA
J: TRBJ2-5
V: TRBV29-1
CDR3: CSVPLLDGPETQYF

size: many
J: TRBJ2-5
V: TRBV2
CDR3: CASSADGQETQYF

size: many
J: TRBJ2-5
V: TRBV3-1
CDR3: CASSQRLQNGRARPRETQYF

size: many
J: TRBJ2-2
V: TRBV5-1
CDR3: CASRLGLATGELFF

size: many
J: TRBJ2-3
V: TRBV5-6
CDR3: CASSRGGLGDTQYF

size: NA
J: TRBJ2-7
V: TRBV10-3
CDR3: CASGWQVASYEQYF

size: many
J: TRBJ1-5
V: TRBV5-4
CDR3: CASSSLGSNQPQHF

size: few
J: TRBJ1-5
V: TRBV7-9
CDR3: CASSPPGADQPQHF

size: few
J: TRBJ2-5
V: TRBV9
CDR3: CASSVGVSQGLETQYF

size: few
J: TRBJ1-6
V: TRBV28
CDR3: CASSSRSEPLHF

size: many
J: TRBJ2-5
V: TRBV29-1
CDR3: CSVARTAQETQYF

size: NA
J: TRBJ2-7
V: TRBV12-2
CDR3: CASREGDSPPFPRSYYEQYF

size: many
J: TRBJ1-5
V: TRBV28
CDR3: CASSLWGFNQPQHF

size: few
J: TRBJ1-1
V: TRBV18
CDR3: CASSPLIGTGSNRGAFF

size: many
J: TRBJ1-1
V: TRBV7-9
CDR3: CASSSNNLNTEAFF

size: NA
J: TRBJ2-1
V: TRBV5-6
CDR3: CASSAASSTGFGNEQFF

size: many
J: TRBJ2-7
V: TRBV6-5
CDR3: CASRPPGQGAGEQYF

size: few
J: TRBJ2-3
V: TRBV20-1
CDR3: CSARGGGVTDTQYF

size: few
J: TRBJ2-1
V: TRBV14
CDR3: CASSQGPVSYNEQFF

size: many
J: TRBJ2-1
V: TRBV20-1
CDR3: CSARPGTSYYNEQFF

size: NA
J: TRBJ2-7
V: TRBV5-4
CDR3: CASSPSGGSTYEQYF

size: NA
J: TRBJ2-7
V: TRBV19
CDR3: CASSIVTGQHYEQYF

size: few
J: TRBJ2-1
V: TRBV7-2
CDR3: CASSLSGPPLEQFF

size: many
J: TRBJ2-1
V: TRBV6-6
CDR3: CASSTSGGPQFF

size: NA
J: TRBJ1-2
V: TRBV28
CDR3: CASSFLSAGTANYGYTF

size: few
J: TRBJ1-2
V: TRBV29-1
CDR3: CSVRPASNYGYTF

size: few
J: TRBJ2-7
V: TRBV29-1
CDR3: CSVARGLYEQYF